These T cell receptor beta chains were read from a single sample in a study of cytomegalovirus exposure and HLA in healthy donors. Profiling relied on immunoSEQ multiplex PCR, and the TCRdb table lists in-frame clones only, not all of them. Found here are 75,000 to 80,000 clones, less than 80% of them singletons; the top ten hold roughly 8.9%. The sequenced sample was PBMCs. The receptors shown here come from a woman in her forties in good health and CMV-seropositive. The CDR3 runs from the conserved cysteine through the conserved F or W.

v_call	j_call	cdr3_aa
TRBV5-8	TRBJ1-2	CASSAGQRGYTF
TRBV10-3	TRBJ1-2	CAIRLTAGVGYTF
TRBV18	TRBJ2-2	CASSPSLGAANTGELFF
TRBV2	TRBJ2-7	CASSPGQGLNSYEQYF
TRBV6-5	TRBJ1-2	CASSYSERQTNYGYTF
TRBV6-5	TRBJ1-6	CASSLQGLGNSPLHF
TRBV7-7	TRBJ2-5	CASSLYSGTTETQYF
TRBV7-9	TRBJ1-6	CASSLAQGSPLHF
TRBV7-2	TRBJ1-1	CASSLEDRIFFF
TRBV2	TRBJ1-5	CASSEPGHPSNQPQHF
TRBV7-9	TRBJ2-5	CASSPVNGETQYF
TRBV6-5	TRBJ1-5	CASSYPRTGRNQPQHF
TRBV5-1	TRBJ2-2	CASSTGQGNTGELFF
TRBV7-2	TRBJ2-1	CASSRSGQGRNEQFF
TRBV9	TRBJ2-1	CASSVQRGGNDEQFF
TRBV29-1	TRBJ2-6	CSVLDRSPSGANVLTF
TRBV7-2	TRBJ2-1	CASSLARGDYNEQFF
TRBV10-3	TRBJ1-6	CATRFSGLEESPLHF
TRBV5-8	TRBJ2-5	CASSLGGGVETQYF
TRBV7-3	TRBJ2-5	CASSPRQGARETQYF
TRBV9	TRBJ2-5	CASSTGGFQETQYF
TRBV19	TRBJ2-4	CASSIGPGDIQYF
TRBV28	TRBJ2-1	CASSLNSGGGNEQFF